This T cell receptor (beta chain) was profiled in a study of cytomegalovirus exposure and HLA in healthy donors. The CDR3 is 16 residues long. Germline V CDR1 and CDR2: LNHDA, SQIVND (reference sequence). V lost 3 bases and J lost 3, with 15 bases in between. The PCR made use of 60 Vbeta and 13 Jbeta primers. As processed by the authors: Later work found 80 million or so unique TCR beta chains, with approximately 12 million shared. Libraries were prepared by immunoSEQ multiplex PCR; TCRdb keeps only in-frame clonotypes and omits some of them. The V and J calls and the clone size are those of that table, but D and trimming were determined from the DNA. Recorded for this sample: some 76,000 clones. Notes on the study in general: Earlier analysis found most TCR beta V segments productive about 87% or about 30% of the time. Among the most significant clusters, several appeared linked to common viral pathogens in a later analysis. Through in vitro validation, a few CMV-associated chains were shown to be specific for CMV antigens.

With respect to this clone: The antigen is undetermined.

The sequence was collected from a female donor in good health and CMV-seropositive. Sample: PBMCs. V and J are TRBV19 and TRBJ1-5; D ambiguous. This chain's CDR3 is CASSILGQTDNQPQHF. The CDR3 DNA reads TGTGCCAGTAGTATTCTGGGCCAGACCGACAATCAGCCCCAGCATTTT.